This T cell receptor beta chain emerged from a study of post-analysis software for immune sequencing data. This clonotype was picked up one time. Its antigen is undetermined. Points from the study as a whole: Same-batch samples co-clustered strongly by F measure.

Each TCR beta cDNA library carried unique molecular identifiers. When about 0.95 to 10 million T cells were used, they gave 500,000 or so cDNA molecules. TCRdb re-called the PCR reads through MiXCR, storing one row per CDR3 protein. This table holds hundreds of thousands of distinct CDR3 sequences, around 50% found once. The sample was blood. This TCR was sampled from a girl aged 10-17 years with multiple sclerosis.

In nucleotides, the CDR3 is TGTGCCAGCAGTGAGGTTAACTATGGCTACACCTTC. Protein: CASSEVNYGYTF. The rearrangement joins TRBV2 to TRBJ1-2, with D hard to call. V lost 3 bases to trimming and J lost 1 base, with 3 bases between them. Germline CDR1 SNHLY, CDR2 FYNNEI. The CDR3 contains 12 residues. Variable domain in full (rest from reference TRBV2 and TRBJ1-2): EPEVTQTPSHQVTQMGQEVILRCVPISNHLYFYWYRQILGQKVEFLVSFYNNEISEKSEIFDDQFSVERPDGSNFTLKIRSTKLEDSAMYFCASSEVNYGYTFGSGTRLTVV.